The 21 T cell receptor beta chains below all came from one sample that was sequenced in a study of blood T cell repertoires in COVID-19. The data were produced by immunoSEQ multiplex PCR, yet TCRdb's version contains in-frame clones alone and is incomplete. Altogether around 55,000 clones are present, approximately 90% being singletons, with the ten largest covering roughly 1.4%. The sample was peripheral blood. These receptors were obtained from a man in his fifties or sixties with acute or convalescent COVID-19.

The gene calls are TRBV5-1 and TRBJ1-2, with D possibly TRBD1 on 6 matching bases. The CDR3 is 13 residues long. Trimming shortened V by 4 bases and J by 7 bases, and 14 bases separated the two germline ends. Germline values: CDR1 SGHRS, CDR2 YFSETQ. For the CDR3, the DNA is TGCGCCAGCAGCACCCCAGGGGAACGTGGCTACACCTTC. This codes for CASSTPGERGYTF.

The genes are TRBV11-3 and TRBJ2-6; D unresolved. Germline V gene data show CDR1 as SGHNT and CDR2 as YENEEA. Deletions cut 5 bases from V and 2 bases from J, with 10 bases between. The CDR3 covers 15 residues. The CDR3 spells CASSPRSPGANVLTF. CDR3 sequence (DNA): TGTGCCAGCAGCCCAAGGAGTCCTGGGGCCAACGTCCTGACTTTC.

V is TRBV28 and J is TRBJ2-7; a weak D match, TRBD1 (6 bases). The CDR3 is 15 residues long. The V end lost 6 bases, the J end lost 5 bases, and 20 bases lay between the germline ends. Germline CDR1 MDHEN, CDR2 SYDVKM. CDR3 in amino acids: CASSFPQGRIHEQYF. The CDR3 DNA sequence: TGTGCCAGCAGCTTCCCACAGGGAAGGATCCACGAGCAGTACTTC.

The chain links TRBV11-3 to TRBJ2-1; D possibly corresponds to TRBD2 (6 bases). Germline assignment: CDR1 SGHNT and CDR2 YENEEA. V lost 5 bases to trimming and J lost 7 bases, with 18 bases between them. This CDR3 is built from 15 residues. CDR3 residues: CASSVRDSPPNEQFF. DNA for the CDR3: TGTGCCAGCAGCGTGCGGGATTCCCCTCCAAATGAGCAGTTCTTC.

This chain connects TRBV2 to TRBJ2-6; tentative D call: TRBD1 (8 bases). Germline CDR1 and CDR2: SNHLY and FYNNEI. CDR3 length: 17 residues. Between the trimmed V and J ends, which lost 6 bases and 1 base, there was a span of 16 bases. The CDR3 is CASSRTGRGSGANVLTF. The DNA for the CDR3 is TGTGCCAGCAGCCGGACAGGGCGGGGGTCTGGGGCCAACGTCCTGACTTTC.

V is TRBV4-3 and J is TRBJ1-2; D unclear. Between the trimmed V and J ends, which lost 1 base and 2 bases, there was a span of 11 bases. Germline V lookup: CDR1 LGHNA, CDR2 YSLEER. This CDR3 is 15 amino acids long. The CDR3 sequence: CASSQVMVQNYGYTF. For the CDR3, the DNA is TGCGCCAGCAGCCAAGTTATGGTACAGAACTATGGCTACACCTTC.

The chain has TRBV12-3 or TRBV12-4 and TRBJ2-7, with TRBD2 matching 7 bases. The length of the CDR3 is 13 residues. V was pared by 6 bases and J by 4 bases, with 6 bases of the junction left unmatched. CDR3: CASSAGVVYEQYF. The CDR3 nucleotides read TGTGCCAGCAGCGCGGGAGTAGTTTACGAGCAGTACTTC.

J is TRBJ1-2 and V is TRBV9; D is undetermined. CDR3 length: 14 residues. V lost 6 bases and J 2 bases, leaving 14 bases between the germline ends. The germline gives CDR1 SGDLS, CDR2 YYNGEE. This chain's CDR3 is CASTLSGGNYGYTF. The CDR3 DNA follows: TGTGCCAGCACCCTATCGGGCGGGAACTATGGCTACACCTTC.

This clone was counted a single time. The chain couples TRBV18 to TRBJ2-1, with 8 positions matching TRBD2. Unmatched junction bases numbered 11, after V lost 3 bases and J lost 7 bases. Germline CDR1 and CDR2: KGHSH and LQKENI. This CDR3 is 16 amino acids long. The CDR3 sequence is CASSPGTTGGENEQFF. The CDR3, as DNA: TGTGCCAGCTCACCGGGAACCACGGGAGGGGAGAATGAGCAGTTCTTC.

In this sample, this clone turned up once. This sequence joins TRBV18 and TRBJ1-4; possible D gene TRBD1, 6 bases. V lost 6 bases and J 3 bases, leaving 14 bases between the germline ends. There are 15 residues in the CDR3. Germline V CDR1 and CDR2: KGHSH, LQKENI. Here the CDR3 reads CASSQTGGPNEKLFF. CDR3 in DNA: TGTGCCAGCTCCCAGACGGGGGGCCCTAATGAAAAACTGTTTTTT.

The chain links TRBV19 to TRBJ1-4, with 7 bases that match TRBD1. The trim removed 3 bases at V and 6 bases at J, leaving 4 bases unmatched. CDR3 length equals 14 residues. Germline-derived CDR1 and CDR2 are LNHDA and SQIVND (reference sequence). CDR3 DNA: TGTGCCAGTAGTATGGGCCAGGGGGATGAAAAACTGTTTTTT. Its protein is CASSMGQGDEKLFF.

This rearrangement joins TRBV29-1 to TRBJ2-3; weak D call: TRBD2 (5 bases). Germline values: CDR1 SQVTM, CDR2 ANQGSEA. The CDR3 runs to 17 residues. The V gene lost 1 base and the J gene lost 0 bases, with 17 bases spanning the gap. CDR3 nucleotides: TGCAGCGTTGAAGGAGAGGGTCCCCCCCCTAGCACAGATACGCAGTATTTT. Residues: CSVEGEGPPPSTDTQYF.

The rearrangement joins TRBV14 to TRBJ2-7, with TRBD2 identical over 14 bases. The CDR3 covers 15 residues. The germline V gene has CDR1 SGHDN and CDR2 FVKESK. V trimming: 3 bases; J trimming: 5 bases; junction bases outside the gene matches: 3. The CDR3 DNA reads TGTGCCAGCAGCCATCTGACTAGCGGGAGGGACGAGCAGTACTTC. Protein: CASSHLTSGRDEQYF.

J is TRBJ2-7 and V is TRBV7-2; 10 bases are a match to TRBD2. V was pared by 5 bases and J by 0 bases, with 4 bases of the junction left unmatched. The CDR3 is 15 amino acids. The germline V gene has CDR1 SGHTA and CDR2 FQGNSA. CDR3 protein: CASSTLAGNSYEQYF. In DNA form, the CDR3 reads TGTGCCAGCAGCACACTAGCGGGAAACTCCTACGAGCAGTACTTC.

The J gene is TRBJ1-3, the V gene TRBV7-9; no firm D call. Looked up from germline, CDR1 is SEHNR and CDR2 is FQNEAQ (reference sequence). Trimming took off 5 bases at V and 0 bases at J, with 17 bases between the two ends. The CDR3 length is 17 residues. CDR3 loop: CASSATPGGSSGNTIYF. In nucleotides, the CDR3 is TGTGCCAGCAGCGCGACCCCTGGCGGGAGCTCTGGAAACACCATATATTTT.

V usage is TRBV9 and J usage is TRBJ2-5, with 10 bases identical to TRBD1. The CDR3 spans 16 residues. Trimming took 3 bases from V and 5 from J; bases not matched to a gene: 10. Germline loops: CDR1 SGDLS, CDR2 YYNGEE. The CDR3 DNA sequence: TGTGCCAGCAGCGCATCCGTCGGGACAGGGGAGGAGACCCAGTACTTC. The encoded protein is CASSASVGTGEETQYF.

The CDR3 sequence: CASSQPILAGDETQYF. For the CDR3, the DNA is TGTGCCAGCAGCCAACCTATACTAGCGGGAGACGAGACCCAGTACTTC. This chain joins TRBV4-2 and TRBJ2-5; 11 nucleotides agree with TRBD2. CDR1 LGHNA and CDR2 YNFKEQ come from the germline V gene. This CDR3 region has 16 residues. The trim removed 2 bases at V and 5 bases at J, leaving 7 bases unmatched.

This chain connects TRBV18 to TRBJ2-1, with 10 positions matching TRBD2. The ends lost 2 bases at V and 5 bases at J; junction bases unmatched: 12. CDR3 length equals 18 residues. The V gene's germline CDR1 is KGHSH and CDR2 LQKENI. CDR3 in amino acids: CASSPMGTSVLSDNEQFF. CDR3 nucleotides: TGTGCCAGCTCACCAATGGGGACTAGCGTACTAAGTGACAATGAGCAGTTCTTC. The full variable domain, completed using reference TRBV18 and TRBJ2-1, is NAGVMQNPRHLVRRRGQEARLRCSPMKGHSHVYWYRQLPEEGLKFMVYLQKENIIDESGMPKERFSAEFPKEGPSILRIQQVVRGDSAAYFCASSPMGTSVLSDNEQFFGPGTRLTVL.

The chain carries TRBV6-5 and TRBJ1-1, with D perhaps matching TRBD1 (5 bases). The CDR3 has 15 residues. Germline V gene sequence: CDR1 MNHEY, CDR2 SVGAGI. Deletions cut 4 bases from V and 4 bases from J, with 16 bases between. Here the CDR3 DNA reads TGTGCCAGCAGTTTACAATTGGAGGGGACCACTGAAGCTTTCTTT. Encoded protein: CASSLQLEGTTEAFF.

The chain has TRBV19 and TRBJ2-3; 9 nucleotides line up with TRBD2. Germline V gives CDR1 LNHDA, CDR2 SQIVND (reference sequence). The CDR3 has 20 amino acids. The V gene end was trimmed by 1 base and the J gene end by 5 bases; junction bases not matched to a gene: 19. CDR3 in DNA: TGTGCCAGTAGTATAGGCCCCCCAATGGGAGCGGGAGGTAGATTAGATACGCAGTATTTT. Amino acid sequence: CASSIGPPMGAGGRLDTQYF.

The chain joins TRBV6-2 or TRBV6-3 to TRBJ1-3; D is unresolved. The CDR3 consists of 12 residues. The germline CDR1 and CDR2 sequences are MNHEY and SVGEGT. V was pared by 5 bases and J by 0 bases, with 2 bases between. CDR3 region: CASSLSGNTIYF. CDR3 DNA sequence: TGTGCCAGCAGTCTCTCTGGAAACACCATATATTTT.